A selection of T cell receptor beta chains follows, all from one sample in a study of T cells in Graves' hyperthyroidism and ophthalmopathy. TCRdb re-called the multiplex PCR reads through MiXCR, storing one row per CDR3 protein. The table lists more than 300,000 distinct CDR3 sequences, about 14% of them singletons. Sequenced material: blood. Receptors originate from a woman aged 25 to 45 with Graves' ophthalmopathy. The CDR3 runs from the conserved cysteine through the conserved F or W. A D gene is named only where the DNA matches it firmly. Clone size is given for some rows only: seen once, a few or many times, or a class if the clone is expanded.

>TRBJ1-2|TRBD1|NA|TRBV7-9
CASGTGATSLYGYTF
TGTGCCAGCGGGACAGGGGCCACTTCGCTCTATGGCTACACCTTC
>TRBJ2-5|NA|NA|TRBV12-5
CASGSPRAQYF
TGTGCTAGTGGCTCCCCCCGGGCTCAGTACTTC
>TRBJ2-4|NA|many|TRBV7-2
CASSSEKFQSKNIQYF
TGTGCCAGCAGCTCCGAGAAGTTCCAATCCAAAAACATTCAGTACTTC
>TRBJ1-4|NA|once|TRBV10-3
CAISEGAANEKLFF
TGTGCCATCAGTGAGGGGGCGGCTAATGAAAAACTGTTTTTT
>TRBJ2-2|NA|NA|TRBV4-1
CASSQGETYTGELFF
TGCGCCAGCAGCCAAGGTGAGACCTACACCGGGGAGCTGTTTTTT
>TRBJ1-2|TRBD1|NA|TRBV12-3/TRBV12-4
CASSLDRALYGYTF
TGTGCCAGCAGCCTCGACAGGGCGTTATATGGCTACACCTTC
>TRBJ1-1|NA|NA|TRBV2
CARGNGQTEAFF
TGTGCCAGGGGTAATGGGCAGACTGAAGCTTTCTTT
>TRBJ1-1|NA|many|TRBV27
CASSPYLNTEAFF
TGTGCCAGCAGTCCGTACTTGAACACTGAAGCTTTCTTT
>TRBJ1-6|TRBD1|NA|TRBV28
CASSPGQGFRQSPLHF
TGTGCCAGCAGTCCAGGACAGGGTTTCCGTCAGTCACCCCTCCACTTT
>TRBJ2-3|NA|NA|TRBV11-2
CASSLDPLWGTGADTQYF
TGTGCCAGCAGCTTAGACCCTCTATGGGGCACCGGCGCAGATACGCAGTATTTT
>TRBJ1-3|NA|NA|TRBV27
CASSLTPGSRNTIYF
TGTGCCAGCAGTCTTACCCCCGGGTCTAGAAACACCATATATTTT
>TRBJ2-5|NA|many|TRBV27
CASSLSRGPKYF
TGTGCCAGCAGTTTATCTCGGGGCCCGAAGTACTTC
>TRBJ2-2|TRBD2|many|TRBV11-2
CASSSRTSGVRSSNTGELFF
TGTGCCAGCAGCTCAAGGACTAGCGGGGTACGCTCGTCGAACACCGGGGAGCTGTTTTTT
>TRBJ1-6|TRBD1|NA|TRBV20-1
CSALAVGGATGRYNSPLHF
TGCAGTGCGCTGGCGGTGGGGGGGGCGACAGGGCGATATAATTCACCCCTCCACTTT
>TRBJ2-7|NA|few|TRBV5-1
CASSLGRSYEQYF
TGCGCCAGCAGCTTGGGACGCTCCTACGAGCAGTACTTC
>TRBJ2-3|NA|many|TRBV5-1
CASNPGQGGTDTQYF
TGCGCCAGCAACCCGGGGCAGGGTGGCACAGATACGCAGTATTTT
>TRBJ2-1|TRBD2|many|TRBV20-1
CSARDLLLAGGPQFF
TGCAGTGCTAGAGATCTTTTGCTAGCGGGCGGGCCGCAGTTCTTC
>TRBJ2-5|TRBD2|many|TRBV11-2
CASSPRTSGGEETQYF
TGTGCCAGCAGCCCCCGGACTAGCGGGGGAGAAGAGACCCAGTACTTC
>TRBJ1-6|NA|many|TRBV3-1
CASSLLGQSNSPLHF
TGTGCCAGCAGCCTCCTAGGACAGAGTAATTCACCCCTCCACTTT
>TRBJ2-3|TRBD2|many|TRBV6-1
CASSRRGTSGTDTQYF
TGTGCCAGCAGTAGACGCGGGACTAGCGGCACAGATACGCAGTATTTT
>TRBJ1-5|NA|many|TRBV28
CATAWTDSNQPQHF
TGTGCCACGGCGTGGACGGATAGCAATCAGCCCCAGCATTTT
>TRBJ1-1|TRBD1|many|TRBV12-3/TRBV12-4
CASNQDRSNTEAFF
TGTGCCAGCAATCAGGACAGGAGCAACACTGAAGCTTTCTTT
>TRBJ1-4|NA|many|TRBV6-1
CASKKQGSTNEKLFF
TGTGCCAGCAAAAAACAGGGTTCAACTAATGAAAAACTGTTTTTT
>TRBJ1-6|NA|many|TRBV28
CASSLTTSNNSPLHF
TGTGCCAGCAGTTTAACCACTAGTAATAATTCACCCCTCCACTTT
>TRBJ1-1|NA|few|TRBV7-3
CASSPRGGKPTEAFF
TGTGCCAGCAGCCCTAGGGGGGGCAAGCCCACTGAAGCTTTCTTT
>TRBJ2-1|NA|many|TRBV7-2
CASSLAGLANYNEQFF
TGTGCCAGCAGCTTAGCGGGGCTAGCGAACTACAATGAGCAGTTCTTC
>TRBJ2-1|NA|many|TRBV20-1
CSATEWVATEQFF
TGCAGTGCTACCGAGTGGGTAGCGACTGAGCAGTTCTTC
>TRBJ1-1|TRBD1|few|TRBV6-1
CASTRMGQGFPNTEAFF
TGTGCCAGCACCCGCATGGGACAGGGGTTCCCAAACACTGAAGCTTTCTTT
>TRBJ1-5|NA|NA|TRBV20-1
CSANPQGGNQPQHF
TGCAGTGCAAACCCACAGGGCGGCAATCAGCCCCAGCATTTT
>TRBJ1-2|NA|few|TRBV2
CASPQGANYGYTF
TGTGCCAGCCCACAGGGAGCTAACTATGGCTACACCTTC
>TRBJ2-2|NA|many|TRBV12-3/TRBV12-4
CASSLSGGTGELFF
TGTGCCAGCAGCCTTTCAGGAGGCACCGGGGAGCTGTTTTTT
>TRBJ2-1|TRBD2|many|TRBV19
CASKPRVGSGGVGNEQFF
TGTGCCAGTAAACCCAGGGTGGGTAGCGGGGGGGTAGGCAATGAGCAGTTCTTC
>TRBJ2-1|TRBD2|many|TRBV27
CASSFSGLAGGKSRNEQFF
TGTGCCAGCAGTTTCTCTGGACTAGCGGGGGGGAAGTCACGCAATGAGCAGTTCTTC
>TRBJ1-2|NA|few|TRBV29-1
CSVDGVVGVHYGYTF
TGCAGCGTTGATGGGGTAGTAGGGGTACACTATGGCTACACCTTC
>TRBJ1-3|NA|many|TRBV2
CASRVSGGNTIYF
TGTGCCAGCAGAGTTAGCGGCGGAAACACCATATATTTT
>TRBJ2-2|TRBD2|many|TRBV12-5
CASGLPGTSGGTGELFF
TGTGCTAGTGGTTTGCCTGGGACTAGCGGGGGGACCGGGGAGCTGTTTTTT
>TRBJ1-1|TRBD1|many|TRBV29-1
CSVSTGRDTEAFF
TGCAGCGTGTCGACAGGGAGGGACACTGAAGCTTTCTTT
>TRBJ2-3|NA|many|TRBV5-1
CASTQLRTYDTQYF
TGCGCCAGTACACAACTCCGGACCTATGATACGCAGTATTTT
>TRBJ1-1|TRBD1|many|TRBV30
CAWSRTGGVAEAFF
TGTGCCTGGAGTAGGACAGGGGGCGTAGCTGAAGCTTTCTTT
>TRBJ2-2|NA|few|TRBV5-4
CASSFGSSVNTGELFF
TGTGCCAGCAGCTTCGGCTCTAGCGTAAACACCGGGGAGCTGTTTTTT
>TRBJ2-5|NA|many|TRBV11-1
CASSSIGHPGSGPQGKETQYF
TGTGCCAGCAGCTCTATCGGCCACCCGGGATCCGGGCCCCAAGGGAAAGAGACCCAGTACTTC
>TRBJ2-4|TRBD1|many|TRBV20-1
CSAYRTGFAKNIQYF
TGCAGTGCTTACCGGACAGGGTTCGCCAAAAACATTCAGTACTTC
>TRBJ2-7|NA|many|TRBV27
CASSPSITQGFSYEQYF
TGTGCCAGCAGTCCAAGTATAACCCAGGGATTCTCCTACGAGCAGTACTTC
>TRBJ2-7|NA|NA|TRBV20-1
CSAREGGRVYEQYF
TGCAGTGCCCGAGAAGGTGGCAGGGTTTACGAGCAGTACTTC
>TRBJ2-3|TRBD2|NA|TRBV20-1
CSAKGTSGTQYF
TGCAGTGCAAAAGGGACTAGCGGTACGCAGTATTTT